This entry is about one T cell receptor (beta chain). Resolution of symptoms, clearance, or two negative PCRs was present in recovered Cohort 3 donors. The CDR3 consists of 15 residues. Germline loops: CDR1 SGHRS, CDR2 YFSETQ. V lost 4 bases, J lost 1 base, and 5 bases stayed unmatched. Using immunoSEQ multiplex PCR, the repertoire was profiled, and TCRdb retains in-frame clones only, with some absent. This sample has 450,000 to 500,000 clones, with around nine tenths found just once. The sample is drawn from a study of blood T cell repertoires in COVID-19. Study-wide background: Specimens from acute and convalescent COVID-19 originated in the United States, Italy and Spain.

V gene TRBV5-1 combines with J gene TRBJ2-1, with 7 nucleotides matching TRBD1. The specimen sequenced was PBMCs or T cells enriched from blood (not recorded which). The clonotype comes from a woman aged 55-70 years who had recovered from COVID-19. CDR3: CASSVWDSSYNEQFF. Written as DNA, the CDR3 is TGCGCCAGCAGCGTGTGGGACAGTTCCTACAATGAGCAGTTCTTC. Full variable domain (missing parts from reference TRBV5-1 and TRBJ2-1): KAGVTQTPRYLIKTRGQQVTLSCSPISGHRSVSWYQQTPGQGLQFLFEYFSETQRNKGNFPGRFSGRQFSNSRSEMNVSTLELGDSALYLCASSVWDSSYNEQFFGPGTRLTVL.